This is a list of T cell receptor beta chains from one sample in a study of identical twins. TCRdb used MiXCR to reprocess the 5' RACE reads, holding one entry per CDR3 protein. Of approximately 550,000 distinct CDR3 sequences in the sample, around 22% were seen once. A further study also used this sample, focusing on yellow fever vaccine responses in identical twins.

Sequenced input: CD4+ T cells sorted from blood. These receptors were taken from a woman younger than 30 in good health. Both conserved end residues are part of each CDR3. D genes are given only for firm matches. A row's size may be missing; if present it is once, few, many or a size class.

V gene	CDR3 length	D gene	J gene	clone size	CDR3 DNA	CDR3 protein
TRBV5-1	15	NA	TRBJ2-4	few	TGCGCCAGCAGCTTGGAAAAGGGGGCCAAAAACATTCAGTACTTC	CASSLEKGAKNIQYF
TRBV12-3/TRBV12-4	15	TRBD1	TRBJ1-4	NA	TGTGCCAGCAGTTTTCGACAGGGCTCGGATGAAAATCTGTTTTTT	CASSFRQGSDENLFF
TRBV7-2	15	NA	TRBJ1-1	few	TGTGCCAGCAGCCCTACCTCCGGGAGGGGGACTGAAGCTTTCTTT	CASSPTSGRGTEAFF
TRBV7-9	16	NA	TRBJ2-2	few	TGTGCCAGCAGCCCTATGCGGCCTCCGAACACCGGGGAGCTGTTTTTT	CASSPMRPPNTGELFF
TRBV15	14	NA	TRBJ1-5	few	TGTGCCACCAGTCAAGCCAGTGCCAATCAGCCCCAGCATTTT	CATSQASANQPQHF
TRBV2	12	NA	TRBJ1-6	NA	TGTGCCAGCAGTGAGTTCGCCGGACCCCTCCACTTT	CASSEFAGPLHF
TRBV28	14	NA	TRBJ2-3	NA	TGTGCCAGCAGTTTAATCAGGGGTACAGATACGCAGTATTTT	CASSLIRGTDTQYF
TRBV20-1	13	TRBD2	TRBJ2-1	few	TGCAGTGTCCGTAGCGGGAGGGCACGTGAGCAGTTCTTC	CSVRSGRAREQFF
TRBV11-2	16	TRBD1	TRBJ2-3	many	TGTGCCAGCAGTAAATTTAGGACAGGGGGGACAGATACGCAGTATTTT	CASSKFRTGGTDTQYF
TRBV3-1	13	TRBD2	TRBJ2-1	NA	TGTGCCAGCAGCCAAGTCCCAGGGAGGGAACAGTTCTTC	CASSQVPGREQFF